The 28 T cell receptor beta chains below were found in one sample sequenced in a study of regulatory T cells in long-lasting Graves disease. Time point in this sample: newly diagnosed GD, antithyroid drugs for less than 3 months. PBMC RNA served as the TCR library source. Through Arm-PCR of CDR3 regions and iRepertoire HTBI primers, TCR beta libraries were built. TCRdb used MiXCR to reprocess the multiplex PCR reads, holding one entry per CDR3 protein. The sample consists of hundreds of thousands of distinct CDR3 sequences, 16% of them appearing once. The same sample was also used in a study of T cells in Graves' hyperthyroidism and ophthalmopathy.

The sequenced sample was peripheral blood mononuclear cells (PBMCs), obtained at new diagnosis, from a patient treated with antithyroid drugs. Receptors originate from a man aged 35 to 55 with Graves disease.

About this clonotype: A clone one base away is much larger, so this may be a read error. J is TRBJ2-3 and V is TRBV5-1; the D gene is possibly TRBD1 (5 bases). The germline V gene has CDR1 SGHRS and CDR2 YFSETQ. The CDR3 has 12 residues. CDR3: CASTPNTGTQYF. The CDR3 DNA reads as TGTGCCAGCACCCCGAACACAGGTACGCAGTATTTT.

This clonotype turned up a few times. The chain employs TRBV20-1 and TRBJ2-3, with 11 positions matching TRBD2. V was clipped by 4 bases and J by 2 bases; unmatched bases: 5. The CDR3 consists of 15 residues. Germline assignment: CDR1 DFQATT and CDR2 SNEGSKA (reference sequence). CDR3: CSATLTSGVTDTQYF. The CDR3, as DNA: TGCAGTGCTACTCTGACTAGCGGGGTCACAGATACGCAGTATTTT.

In this sample, this clonotype turned up many times. The V call is TRBV6-2 or TRBV6-3, the J call TRBJ1-1; D is possibly TRBD1 (6 bases). The CDR3 length is 11 residues. The V gene lost 7 bases and the J gene lost 7 bases, with 10 bases spanning the gap. Germline CDR1 MNHEY, CDR2 SVGEGT. The DNA of the CDR3 is TGTGCCAGCACTCAGGGGAGTGAAGCTTTCTTT. It translates to CASTQGSEAFF.

The chain has TRBV5-6 and TRBJ1-2; D gene ambiguous. There are 14 residues in the CDR3. CDR1 SGHDT and CDR2 YYEEEE come from the germline V gene. Trimming cost V 1 base and J 5 bases, with 12 bases left between them. The chain's CDR3 is CASSLNQVVYGYTF. The CDR3 DNA reads as TGTGCCAGCAGCTTGAATCAGGTAGTTTATGGCTACACCTTC.

This clonotype has a count of ten or more. The chain carries TRBV9 and TRBJ2-2; no definite D call. The CDR3 is 13 amino acids. Germline V gene lookup returns CDR1 SGDLS and CDR2 YYNGEE. The germline V and J ends were trimmed by 7 bases and 0 bases, with 7 bases remaining between them. CDR3 DNA sequence: TGTGCCAGCGCTATTACGAACACCGGGGAGCTGTTTTTT. Translating it yields CASAITNTGELFF.

This clonotype was observed a few times. V and J are TRBV6-1 and TRBJ2-5; the D gene is possibly TRBD1 (6 bases). The CDR3 contains 12 residues. CDR1 and CDR2 from the germline V gene are MNHNS and SASEGT. V was clipped by 5 bases and J by 7 bases, with 11 bases between them. This CDR3 reads CASSQGHGTQYF. The CDR3 bases are TGTGCCAGCAGTCAGGGGCACGGGACCCAGTACTTC.

This clonotype was counted many times. The genes are TRBV4-2 and TRBJ2-1, with 7 bases identical to TRBD2. The CDR3 sequence is 16 residues long. J was trimmed by 8 bases and V by 1 base; bases with no gene match: 11. Germline-derived CDR1 and CDR2 are LGHNA and YNFKEQ. CDR3 sequence (DNA): TGTGCCAGCAGCCAAGTACCAGCGGGGCGGGCGTATGAGCAGTTCTTC. Translated: CASSQVPAGRAYEQFF.

Comment on this clonotype: The junction shows a germline mismatch at one end, possibly a read error. J is TRBJ1-1 and V is TRBV6-1; D remains unclear. The CDR3 has 16 amino acids. Per the germline V gene, CDR1 is MNHNS and CDR2 is SASEGT. CDR3 sequence reads: CASTPSSGRGVSETFF. For the CDR3, the DNA is TGTGCCAGCACCCCCTCTTCGGGCAGAGGAGTATCTGAAACTTTCTTT.

This clonotype was counted ten times or more. The rearrangement uses TRBV28 and TRBJ2-6; 7 positions agree with TRBD1. The CDR3 runs 18 residues. Trimming took 6 bases from V and 0 from J; bases not matched to a gene: 11. The germline V gene has CDR1 MDHEN and CDR2 SYDVKM. CDR3 coding DNA: TGTGCCAGCAGCCCCCCGGGACAGATTATCTCTGGGGCCAACGTCCTGACTTTC. As protein: CASSPPGQIISGANVLTF.

The table lists this clonotype with a few counts. Here the CDR3 DNA reads TGTGCCAGTAGTATCGGGGGCCAGAACACTGAAGCTTTCTTT. It encodes CASSIGGQNTEAFF. This chain uses TRBV19 with TRBJ1-1; D might be TRBD1 (6 bases). CDR3 length equals 14 residues. Per germline, CDR1 LNHDA and CDR2 SQIVND (reference sequence). Trimming took 3 bases from V and 1 from J, leaving 9 bases between them.

This chain connects TRBV28 to TRBJ2-3; 9 positions match TRBD2. CDR3 length equals 15 residues. V gave up 8 bases and J gave up 4 bases; unmatched junction bases: 10. In germline, CDR1 is MDHEN, CDR2 SYDVKM. For the CDR3, the DNA is TGTGCCAGCTCCGTCGCGGGGGGGCCGGCAGATACGCAGTATTTT. This sequence encodes CASSVAGGPADTQYF. Based on the CDR3 plus reference TRBV28 and TRBJ2-3, the full variable domain is DVKVTQSSRYLVKRTGEKVFLECVQDMDHENMFWYRQDPGLGLRLIYFSYDVKMKEKGDIPEGYSVSREKKERFSLILESASTNQTSMYLCASSVAGGPADTQYFGPGTRLTVL.

The chain links TRBV20-1 to TRBJ1-2; the D gene is possibly TRBD1 (5 bases). Trimming removed 5 bases at V and 3 bases at J, with 10 bases between. This CDR3 region has 12 residues. Germline loops: CDR1 DFQATT, CDR2 SNEGSKA (reference sequence). CDR3 in amino acids: CSAGRDYYGYTF. The CDR3 DNA reads TGCAGTGCTGGGCGGGACTACTATGGCTACACCTTC.

This clonotype has a handful of counts. The gene calls are TRBV3-1 and TRBJ2-7, with 8 bases identical to TRBD1. Trimming at V came to 5 bases and at J to 2 bases, leaving 8 bases not matched to a gene. This CDR3 spans 15 amino acids. Germline-derived CDR1 and CDR2 are LGHDT and YNNKEL (reference sequence). CDR3 in DNA: TGTGCCAGCAGCGGCCGGGACAGGCTAACCTACGAGCAGTACTTC. Encoded protein: CASSGRDRLTYEQYF.

This clonotype has more than one count but fewer than ten. The J gene is TRBJ2-5, the V gene TRBV24-1, with D possibly matching TRBD2 (5 bases). The germline V and J ends were trimmed by 3 bases and 4 bases, with 11 bases remaining between them. This CDR3 region has 14 residues. CDR1 and CDR2 from the germline V gene are KGHDR and SFDVKD. CDR3 amino acids: CATSDTPGSETQYF. DNA of the CDR3: TGTGCCACCAGTGATACACCGGGGTCAGAGACCCAGTACTTC.

The sample holds a few counts of this clonotype. This chain links TRBV7-9 with TRBJ2-7; D call uncertain. The CDR3 covers 13 residues. CDR1 is SEHNR and CDR2 is FQNEAQ in the germline V gene (reference sequence). Trimming removed 2 bases from V and 1 base from J, with 6 bases in between. The CDR3 nucleotides are TGTGCCAGCAGCTTACCGCAGTCCTACGAGCAGTACTTC. Protein: CASSLPQSYEQYF.

This clonotype was recorded many times. The genes are TRBV6-2 or TRBV6-3 and TRBJ2-2; a weak D match, TRBD2 (6 bases). The germline gives CDR1 MNHEY, CDR2 SVGEGT. The CDR3 spans 17 residues. V lost 10 bases and J lost 0, with 21 bases in between. As DNA, the CDR3 is TGTGCCACACAAGCAGGGAGGCAGCGAACGAACACCGGGGAGCTGTTTTTT. It specifies CATQAGRQRTNTGELFF.

The DNA for the CDR3 is TGTGCCAGCAGTGTACGGCAGGGGCTCCGCTACGAGCAGTACTTC. Translation gives CASSVRQGLRYEQYF. This chain joins TRBV11-2 and TRBJ2-7, with D possibly being TRBD1 (6 bases). In germline, CDR1 is SGHAT, CDR2 FQNNGV. V was pared by 6 bases and J by 3 bases, with 18 bases between. The CDR3 is 15 residues long.

This rearrangement joins TRBV6-9 to TRBJ1-2; 7 nucleotides line up with TRBD1. Germline loops: CDR1 MNHGY, CDR2 SVAAGI. With 3 bases clipped from V and 8 bases from J, the junction kept 6 bases outside the gene matches. The CDR3 has 13 residues. CDR3 protein: CASSYTTGPGYTF. The CDR3 nucleotides are TGTGCCAGCAGTTACACGACAGGGCCCGGCTACACCTTC.

This clonotype was seen a few times. This chain uses TRBV3-1 with TRBJ2-2, with D perhaps assigned TRBD1 or TRBD2 (5 bases each). Trimming shortened V by 3 bases and J by 4 bases, and 9 bases separated the two germline ends. The CDR3 length is 14 residues. Germline V gives CDR1 LGHDT, CDR2 YNNKEL (reference sequence). CDR3: CASSQGVATGELFF. CDR3 in DNA: TGTGCCAGCAGCCAGGGGGTGGCCACCGGGGAGCTGTTTTTT.

This clonotype was found many times. This sequence joins TRBV7-9 and TRBJ2-7; D perhaps matches TRBD1 (6 bases). CDR3 length: 13 residues. Between the trimmed V and J ends, which lost 5 bases and 3 bases, there was a span of 11 bases. The germline CDR1 and CDR2 sequences are SEHNR and FQNEAQ (reference sequence). The CDR3 DNA reads as TGTGCCAGCAGCCTCGACAGGTTCTACGAGCAGTACTTC. Protein sequence: CASSLDRFYEQYF.

In this sample, this clonotype turned up many times. The gene calls are TRBV5-6 and TRBJ2-7; a possible D gene is TRBD1 (5 bases). Per the germline V gene, CDR1 is SGHDT and CDR2 is YYEEEE. V was cut by 2 bases and J by 1 base, with 10 bases left in between. The CDR3 has 14 residues. CDR3 sequence (DNA): TGTGCCAGCAGCTTTGGCGACAGATCCTACGAGCAGTACTTC. Amino acid sequence: CASSFGDRSYEQYF.

There are many counts of this clonotype. The chain carries TRBV18 and TRBJ2-1; possible D gene TRBD2, 6 bases. Germline V CDR1 and CDR2: KGHSH, LQKENI. This CDR3 contains 16 residues. Between the trimmed V and J ends, which lost 0 bases and 8 bases, there was a span of 17 bases. The CDR3 is CASSPPLAYRRDEQFF. CDR3 sequence (DNA): TGTGCCAGCTCACCACCTTTAGCGTACCGGAGGGATGAGCAGTTCTTC.

This clonotype occurred many times. V usage is TRBV20-1 and J usage is TRBJ1-4, with 7 bases matching TRBD1. The germline V gene has CDR1 DFQATT and CDR2 SNEGSKA (reference sequence). V was clipped by 3 bases and J by 5 bases; unmatched bases: 6. The CDR3 has 14 residues. CDR3 loop: CSARPGQLNEKLFF. CDR3 DNA sequence: TGCAGTGCTAGGCCGGGACAGTTAAATGAAAAACTGTTTTTT.

This clonotype was detected many times. The genes are TRBV18 and TRBJ1-5, with 9 nucleotides matching TRBD1. After removal of 5 bases from V and 5 bases from J, the junction contained 7 bases not matched to a gene. CDR1 KGHSH and CDR2 LQKENI come from the germline V gene. CDR3 size: 15 residues. The CDR3 loop reads CASSAGQGSDQPQHF. CDR3 coding DNA: TGTGCCAGCTCAGCCGGACAGGGGAGCGATCAGCCCCAGCATTTT.

This clonotype has at least ten counts. The chain recombines TRBV2 with TRBJ2-2; 7 bases line up with TRBD1. Germline V gene sequence: CDR1 SNHLY, CDR2 FYNNEI. The CDR3 has 15 amino acids. Trimming at V came to 3 bases and at J to 0 bases, leaving 1 base not matched to a gene. The CDR3 is CASSDDRANTGELFF. CDR3 nucleotides: TGTGCCAGCAGTGACGACAGGGCGAACACCGGGGAGCTGTTTTTT. Combining the CDR3 with reference TRBV2 and TRBJ2-2 gives the whole variable domain EPEVTQTPSHQVTQMGQEVILRCVPISNHLYFYWYRQILGQKVEFLVSFYNNEISEKSEIFDDQFSVERPDGSNFTLKIRSTKLEDSAMYFCASSDDRANTGELFFGEGSRLTVL.

This clonotype appeared a few times. The chain joins TRBV5-1 to TRBJ2-1; 10 bases align to TRBD2. V was clipped by 0 bases and J by 13 bases; unmatched bases: 13. Germline values: CDR1 SGHRS, CDR2 YFSETQ. The CDR3 contains 16 residues. In DNA form, the CDR3 reads TGCGCCAGCAGCTTGGTTTCTAGCGGGGGAACTTTGCGACAGTTCTTC. Translation: CASSLVSSGGTLRQFF. Full variable domain (outside the CDR3, taken from reference TRBV5-1 and TRBJ2-1): KAGVTQTPRYLIKTRGQQVTLSCSPISGHRSVSWYQQTPGQGLQFLFEYFSETQRNKGNFPGRFSGRQFSNSRSEMNVSTLELGDSALYLCASSLVSSGGTLRQFFGPGTRLTVL.

The V gene is TRBV4-3, the J gene TRBJ2-2; tentatively, D is TRBD1 (6 bases). The V gene's germline CDR1 is LGHNA and CDR2 YSLEER. This CDR3 contains 18 residues. The ends were cut back, 0 bases at V and 3 bases at J, with 17 bases in the middle. Here the CDR3 reads CASSQEGGSEKDTGELFF. As DNA, the CDR3 is TGCGCCAGCAGCCAAGAAGGGGGTAGCGAAAAGGACACCGGGGAGCTGTTTTTT.

This clonotype occurred a few times. J is TRBJ1-1 and V is TRBV2; 8 nucleotides line up with TRBD1. Trimming took 8 bases from V and 7 from J; bases not matched to a gene: 9. Germline V gene data show CDR1 as SNHLY and CDR2 as FYNNEI. The CDR3 extends over 13 amino acids. The CDR3 DNA sequence: TGTGCCAGCCAGGACAGGGAATCTGTTGAAGCTTTCTTT. Amino acids: CASQDRESVEAFF.